This TCR beta chain was retrieved from a study of T-cell memory formation after mild COVID-19. Overall study context: Largely, the TCR clusters proved donor specific.

TCRdb processed the 5' RACE reads anew with MiXCR; each CDR3 protein has one entry. The table has some 450,000 distinct CDR3 sequences, under 20% seen once. The CDR3 covers 17 residues. The V and J ends lost 4 bases and 2 bases, in that order; junction bases with no gene match: 11. Germline CDR1 reads SGHTA; CDR2 reads FQGTGA. Study-wide results and caveats: Later expanders leaned CD4+, whereas day 15 to 85 contracting clones were balanced CD4/CD8.

As to this clonotype: The antigen remains undetermined.

The sequenced sample consisted of PBMCs or a T cell subset sorted from them (not recorded which). The rearrangement joins TRBV7-3 to TRBJ2-5; 9 bases match TRBD1. The sequence was collected from a man younger than 35 who had mild COVID-19 (a few samples of this study predate the infection). Cell type and time point are not known. In DNA, the CDR3 is TGTGCCAGCAGCTCCTCAGGCTACAGGGGGCGACAAGAGACCCAGTACTTC. Its protein product is CASSSSGYRGRQETQYF.